One sample yielded the 2 T cell receptor beta chains listed below, sequenced in a study of blood T cell repertoires in COVID-19. Clones were read by immunoSEQ multiplex PCR, and TCRdb kept only the in-frame ones, dropping some. The table records approximately 250,000 clones, approximately 86% of them present only once. Source material: peripheral blood. These TCRs come from an older woman who had recovered from COVID-19.

This clone has a single count. J is TRBJ2-2 and V is TRBV11-3, with D tentatively TRBD2 (6 bases). Germline V lookup: CDR1 SGHNT, CDR2 YENEEA. The CDR3 spans 15 residues. V was cut by 4 bases and J by 3 bases, with 12 bases left in between. CDR3 protein: CASSSMRGDTGELFF. The CDR3 DNA follows: TGTGCCAGCAGCTCCATGCGGGGAGACACCGGGGAGCTGTTTTTT.

This chain connects TRBV5-1 to TRBJ1-2, with 8 bases matching TRBD1. Germline V gene lookup returns CDR1 SGHRS and CDR2 YFSETQ. J lost 2 bases, V lost 4 bases, and 10 bases had no gene match. The CDR3 contains 16 residues. The CDR3 DNA reads as TGCGCCAGCAGCGGCAGGGGGCGCGGTGGGAACTATGGCTACACCTTC. It yields the protein CASSGRGRGGNYGYTF. The variable domain in full, with the rest retrieved from reference TRBV5-1 and TRBJ1-2, is KAGVTQTPRYLIKTRGQQVTLSCSPISGHRSVSWYQQTPGQGLQFLFEYFSETQRNKGNFPGRFSGRQFSNSRSEMNVSTLELGDSALYLCASSGRGRGGNYGYTFGSGTRLTVV.